The T cell receptor beta chain under discussion was sequenced for a study of shared clonotypes between healthy human individuals. Broader study findings: Non-shared clonotypes had lower generation probabilities than clonotypes shared by all four sorted-subset donors.

As concerns this clone: Its antigen is undetermined.

The run depth of the assay was deep. Methods used by the authors: Quality scores were absent from the junction-only immunoSEQ sequences, so filtering differed. The table came from immunoSEQ multiplex PCR; TCRdb's copy has only in-frame clones and leaves some out. The V and J calls and clone size are taken from that table; D and trimming were inferred from the DNA. The data show approximately 2.3 million clones, 90% to 95% seen once. This CDR3 has 15 amino acids. The germline V gene has CDR1 SGHTA and CDR2 FQGNSA. Trimming took 5 bases from V and 3 from J, leaving 16 bases between them. The chain carries TRBV7-2 and TRBJ1-2; D is unclear. Sequenced input: naive CD4+ T cells from PBMCs. Subset noted: CD45RA+ positively selected. The TCR originated in a man younger than 35 in good health. Some clones in this sample may be carry-over from other donors' samples. This chain's CDR3 is CASSPRVHRDYGYTF. The CDR3 DNA reads TGTGCCAGCAGCCCTCGGGTTCATCGGGACTATGGCTACACCTTC.